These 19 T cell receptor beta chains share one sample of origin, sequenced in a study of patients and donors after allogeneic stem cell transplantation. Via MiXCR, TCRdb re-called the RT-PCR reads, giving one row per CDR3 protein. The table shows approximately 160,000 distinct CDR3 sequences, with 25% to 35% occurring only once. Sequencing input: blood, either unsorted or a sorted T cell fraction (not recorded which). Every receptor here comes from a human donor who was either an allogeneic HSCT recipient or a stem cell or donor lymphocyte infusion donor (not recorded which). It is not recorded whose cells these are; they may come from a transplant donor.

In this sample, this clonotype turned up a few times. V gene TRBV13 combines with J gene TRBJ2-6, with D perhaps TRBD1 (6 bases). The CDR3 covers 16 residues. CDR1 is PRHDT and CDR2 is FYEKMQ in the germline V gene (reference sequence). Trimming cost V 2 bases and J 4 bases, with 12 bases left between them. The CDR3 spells CASSLNTGQGANVLTF. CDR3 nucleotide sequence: TGTGCCAGCAGCTTAAACACAGGGCAAGGGGCCAACGTCCTGACTTTC. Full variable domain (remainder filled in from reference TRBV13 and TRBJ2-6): AAGVIQSPRHLIKEKRETATLKCYPIPRHDTVYWYQQGPGQDPQFLISFYEKMQSDKGSIPDRFSAQQFSDYHSELNMSSLELGDSALYFCASSLNTGQGANVLTFGAGSRLTVL.

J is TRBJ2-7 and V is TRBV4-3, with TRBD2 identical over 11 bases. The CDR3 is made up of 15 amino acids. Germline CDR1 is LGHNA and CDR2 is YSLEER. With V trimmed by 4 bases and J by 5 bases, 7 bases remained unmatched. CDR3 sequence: CASSPFSGRVNEQYF. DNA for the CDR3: TGCGCCAGCAGCCCCTTTAGCGGGAGGGTCAACGAGCAGTACTTC.

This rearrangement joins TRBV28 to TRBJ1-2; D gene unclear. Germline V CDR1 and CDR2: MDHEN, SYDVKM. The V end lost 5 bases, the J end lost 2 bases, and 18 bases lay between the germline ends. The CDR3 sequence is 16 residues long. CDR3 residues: CASSNPAQAGNYGYTF. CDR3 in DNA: TGTGCCAGCAGTAACCCGGCTCAGGCCGGGAACTATGGCTACACCTTC.

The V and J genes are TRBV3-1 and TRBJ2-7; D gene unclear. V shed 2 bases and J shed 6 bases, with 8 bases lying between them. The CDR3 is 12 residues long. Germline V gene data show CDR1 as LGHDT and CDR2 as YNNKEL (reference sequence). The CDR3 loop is CASSQFGREQYF. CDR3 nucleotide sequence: TGTGCCAGCAGCCAATTTGGTCGCGAGCAGTACTTC.

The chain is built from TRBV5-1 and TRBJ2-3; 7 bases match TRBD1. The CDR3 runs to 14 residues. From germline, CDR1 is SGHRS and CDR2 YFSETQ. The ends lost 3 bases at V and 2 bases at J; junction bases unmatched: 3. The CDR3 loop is CASSSGQYTDTQYF. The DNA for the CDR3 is TGCGCCAGCAGCTCGGGACAGTACACAGATACGCAGTATTTT. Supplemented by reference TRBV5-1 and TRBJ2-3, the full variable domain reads KAGVTQTPRYLIKTRGQQVTLSCSPISGHRSVSWYQQTPGQGLQFLFEYFSETQRNKGNFPGRFSGRQFSNSRSEMNVSTLELGDSALYLCASSSGQYTDTQYFGPGTRLTVL.

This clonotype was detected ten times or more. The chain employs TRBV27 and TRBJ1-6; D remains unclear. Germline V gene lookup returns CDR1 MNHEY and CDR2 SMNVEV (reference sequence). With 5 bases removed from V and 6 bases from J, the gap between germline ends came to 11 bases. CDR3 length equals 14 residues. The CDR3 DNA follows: TGTGCCAGCAGTAGAGGGATTGGTAATTCACCCCTCCACTTT. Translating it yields CASSRGIGNSPLHF.

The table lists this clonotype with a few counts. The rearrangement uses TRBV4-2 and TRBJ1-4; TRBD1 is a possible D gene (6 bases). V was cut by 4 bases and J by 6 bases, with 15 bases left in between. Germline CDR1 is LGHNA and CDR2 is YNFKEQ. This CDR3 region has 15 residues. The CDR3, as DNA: TGTGCCAGCAGCCCAGAGGTTGGGGGCGATGAAAAACTGTTTTTT. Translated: CASSPEVGGDEKLFF.

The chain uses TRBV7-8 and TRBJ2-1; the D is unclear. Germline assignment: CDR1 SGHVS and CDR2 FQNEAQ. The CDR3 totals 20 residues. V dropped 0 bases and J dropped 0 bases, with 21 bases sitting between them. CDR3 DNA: TGTGCCAGCAGCTTAGCCCGCTTTGCTAGACTCCCCAGCTCCTACAATGAGCAGTTCTTC. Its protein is CASSLARFARLPSSYNEQFF.

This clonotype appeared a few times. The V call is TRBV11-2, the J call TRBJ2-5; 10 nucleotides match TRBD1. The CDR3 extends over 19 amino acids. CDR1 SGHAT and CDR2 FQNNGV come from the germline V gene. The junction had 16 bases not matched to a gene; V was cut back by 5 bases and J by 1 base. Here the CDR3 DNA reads TGTGCCAGCAGCGCCCACGGGCCGGGGACAGGGGATTTCCAAGAGACCCAGTACTTC. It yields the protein CASSAHGPGTGDFQETQYF.

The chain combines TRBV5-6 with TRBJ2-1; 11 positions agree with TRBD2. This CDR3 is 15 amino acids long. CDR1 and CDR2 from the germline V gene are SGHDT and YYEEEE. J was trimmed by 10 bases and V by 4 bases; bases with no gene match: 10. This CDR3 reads CASSVSGGVDEEQFF. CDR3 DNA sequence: TGTGCCAGCAGCGTTAGCGGGGGGGTAGACGAAGAGCAGTTCTTC.

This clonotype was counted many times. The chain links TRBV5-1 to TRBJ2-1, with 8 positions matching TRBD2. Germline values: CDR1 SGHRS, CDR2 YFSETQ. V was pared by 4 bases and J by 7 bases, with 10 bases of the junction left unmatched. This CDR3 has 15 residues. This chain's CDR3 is CASSGNSGSNNEQFF. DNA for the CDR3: TGCGCCAGCAGCGGAAACAGCGGGAGCAATAATGAGCAGTTCTTC.

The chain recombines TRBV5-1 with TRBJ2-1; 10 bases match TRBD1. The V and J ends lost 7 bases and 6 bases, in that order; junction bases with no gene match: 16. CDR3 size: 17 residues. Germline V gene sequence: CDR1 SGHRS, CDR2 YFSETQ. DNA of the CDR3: TGCGCCAGCGCAGCGGGGAACCGGGACAGGGGATTCAATGAGCAGTTCTTC. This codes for CASAAGNRDRGFNEQFF.

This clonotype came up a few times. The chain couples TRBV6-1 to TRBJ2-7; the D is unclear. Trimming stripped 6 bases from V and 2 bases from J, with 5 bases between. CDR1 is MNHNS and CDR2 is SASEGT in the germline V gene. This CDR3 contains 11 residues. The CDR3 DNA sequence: TGTGCCAGCAGACAGACCTACGAGCAGTACTTC. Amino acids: CASRQTYEQYF.

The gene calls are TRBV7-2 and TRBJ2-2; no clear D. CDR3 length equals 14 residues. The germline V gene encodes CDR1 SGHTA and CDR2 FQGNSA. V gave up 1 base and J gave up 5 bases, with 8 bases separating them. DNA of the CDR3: TGTGCCAGCAGCTTAGTTATAGTGACCGGGGAGCTGTTTTTT. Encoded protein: CASSLVIVTGELFF.

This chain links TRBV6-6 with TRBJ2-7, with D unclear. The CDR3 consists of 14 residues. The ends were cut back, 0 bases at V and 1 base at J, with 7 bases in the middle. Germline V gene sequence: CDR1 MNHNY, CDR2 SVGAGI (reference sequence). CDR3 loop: CASSYSAVSYEQYF. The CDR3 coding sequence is TGTGCCAGCAGTTACTCGGCAGTTTCCTACGAGCAGTACTTC.

The CDR3 DNA reads as TGCGCCAGCAGCTTGGGGCGGGGGACCAATGAGCAGTTCTTC. Its translation is CASSLGRGTNEQFF. This chain uses TRBV5-1 with TRBJ2-1, with 7 bases fitting TRBD2. Germline CDR1 reads SGHRS; CDR2 reads YFSETQ. V gave up 0 bases and J gave up 6 bases; unmatched junction bases: 3. This CDR3 has 14 residues.

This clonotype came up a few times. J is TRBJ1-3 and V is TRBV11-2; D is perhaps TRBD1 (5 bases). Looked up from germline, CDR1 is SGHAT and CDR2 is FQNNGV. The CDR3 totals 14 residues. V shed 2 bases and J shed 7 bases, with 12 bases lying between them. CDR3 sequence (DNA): TGTGCCAGCAGCTTATCCGGAGCAGGGAACACCATATATTTT. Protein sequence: CASSLSGAGNTIYF.

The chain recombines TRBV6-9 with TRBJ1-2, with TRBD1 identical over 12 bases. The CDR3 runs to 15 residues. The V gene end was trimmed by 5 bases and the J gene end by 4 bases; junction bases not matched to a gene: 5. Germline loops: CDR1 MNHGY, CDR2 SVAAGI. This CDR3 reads CASSEGTGGSYGYTF. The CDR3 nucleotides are TGTGCCAGCAGTGAGGGGACAGGGGGCAGCTATGGCTACACCTTC.

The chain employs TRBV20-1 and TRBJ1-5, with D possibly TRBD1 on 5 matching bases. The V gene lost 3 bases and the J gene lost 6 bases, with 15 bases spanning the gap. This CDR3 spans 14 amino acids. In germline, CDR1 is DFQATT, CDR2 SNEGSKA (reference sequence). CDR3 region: CSASIVQGGQPQHF. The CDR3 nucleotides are TGCAGTGCTAGTATCGTCCAGGGAGGTCAGCCCCAGCATTTT.